This entry is about one TCR beta chain. It was CD45RO-negative cells, positively selected for CCR7, that made up naive CD8 cells, with terminally differentiated effector memory CD45RA+ cells excluded. The data are from a study of shared clonotypes between healthy human individuals. The repertoire was sequenced with immunoSEQ multiplex PCR; TCRdb's copy has only in-frame clones and lacks some. This table holds millions of clones, about 95% found once. The ends were cut back, 3 bases at V and 1 base at J, with 11 bases in the middle. The CDR3 extends over 14 amino acids. CDR1 and CDR2 (germline): SGHDT, YYEEEE.

What was sequenced was naive CD8+ T cells sorted from blood. The chain carries TRBV5-6 and TRBJ2-7; D is unclear. The receptor's source is a man between 18 and 29 years old in good health. The CDR3 loop reads CASSSPWRSYEQYF. CDR3 coding DNA: TGTGCCAGCAGCTCGCCCTGGCGGTCCTACGAGCAGTACTTC. Complete variable domain (other parts from reference TRBV5-6 and TRBJ2-7): DAGVTQSPTHLIKTRGQQVTLRCSPKSGHDTVSWYQQALGQGPQFIFQYYEEEERQRGNFPDRFSGHQFPNYSSELNVNALLLGDSALYLCASSSPWRSYEQYFGPGTRLTVT.